This note documents a single TCR beta chain sequence. This specimen belongs to a study of T cell changes during pregnancy in multiple sclerosis. Trimming took off 7 bases at V and 5 bases at J, with 21 bases between the two ends. CDR3 length equals 16 residues. From germline, CDR1 is LGHNA and CDR2 YSLEER. The data were produced by immunoSEQ multiplex PCR, yet TCRdb's version contains in-frame clones alone and is incomplete. This sample carries tens of thousands of clones, 91% of them seen once, and the ten largest clones take 0.73%. V and J are TRBV4-3 and TRBJ1-5, with D possibly TRBD1 on 6 matching bases. The TCR originated in a female donor with multiple sclerosis, enrolled in a pregnancy study. Material: CD4+ T cells from peripheral blood mononuclear cells, obtained before pregnancy. In nucleotides, the CDR3 is TGCGCCAGCACCTCAAAGATAGGACAGCGAGATCAGCCCCAGCATTTT. Protein: CASTSKIGQRDQPQHF.